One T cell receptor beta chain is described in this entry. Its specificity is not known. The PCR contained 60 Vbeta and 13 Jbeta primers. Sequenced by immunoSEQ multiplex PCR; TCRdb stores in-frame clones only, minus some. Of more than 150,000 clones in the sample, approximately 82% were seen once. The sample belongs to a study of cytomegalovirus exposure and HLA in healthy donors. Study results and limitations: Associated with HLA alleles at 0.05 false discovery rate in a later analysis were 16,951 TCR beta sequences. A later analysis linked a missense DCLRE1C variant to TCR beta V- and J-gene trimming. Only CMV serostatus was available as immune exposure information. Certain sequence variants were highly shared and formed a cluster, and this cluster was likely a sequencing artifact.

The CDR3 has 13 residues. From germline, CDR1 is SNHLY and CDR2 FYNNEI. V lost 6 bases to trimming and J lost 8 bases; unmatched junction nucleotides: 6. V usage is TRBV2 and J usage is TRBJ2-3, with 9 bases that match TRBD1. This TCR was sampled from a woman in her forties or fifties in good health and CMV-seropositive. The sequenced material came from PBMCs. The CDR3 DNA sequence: TGTGCCAGCAGCCGGGACAGGGAAGGTACGCAGTATTTT. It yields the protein CASSRDREGTQYF.